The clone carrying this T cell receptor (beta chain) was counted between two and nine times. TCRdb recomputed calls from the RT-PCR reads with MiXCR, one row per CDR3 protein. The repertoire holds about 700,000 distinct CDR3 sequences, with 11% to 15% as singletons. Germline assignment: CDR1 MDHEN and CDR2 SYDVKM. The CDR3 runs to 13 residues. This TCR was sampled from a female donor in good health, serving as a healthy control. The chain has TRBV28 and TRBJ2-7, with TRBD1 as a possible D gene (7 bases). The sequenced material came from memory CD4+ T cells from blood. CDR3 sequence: CGGEGGPPNEQYF. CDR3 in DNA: TGTGGGGGGGAAGGGGGCCCTCCTAACGAGCAGTACTTC.